The clone carrying this T cell receptor (beta chain) was found a few times. The antigen is undetermined. CDR3 length: 13 amino acids. Germline lookup yields CDR1 MGHDK and CDR2 SYGVNS. Between the trimmed V and J ends, which lost 3 bases and 1 base, there was a span of 4 bases. This entry comes from a study of beta chain features in type 1 diabetes. In the study overall: Regarding age, gender and cell yields, patients proved similar to healthy donors.

Points from the study as a whole: Among patients with Type 1 diabetes, TCRB CDR3s were moderately but significantly shorter in every one of the four CD4+ subsets.

Since all of the isolated RNA was reverse transcribed, expressed TCRB transcripts were what got sequenced. Deep immunoSEQ sequencing covered naive, central memory and regulatory T cell samples. Profiling relied on immunoSEQ multiplex PCR, and the TCRdb table lists in-frame clones only, not all of them. This table holds hundreds of thousands of clones, 10% to 15% found once. The chain uses TRBV25-1 and TRBJ1-3; D is unclear. The source of this sequence is a woman between 18 and 30 years old with type 1 diabetes. The sequencing input was naive CD4+ T cells from blood. CDR3 in amino acids: CASSDLSGNTIYF. CDR3 bases: TGTGCCAGCAGTGATCTGTCTGGAAACACCATATATTTT.